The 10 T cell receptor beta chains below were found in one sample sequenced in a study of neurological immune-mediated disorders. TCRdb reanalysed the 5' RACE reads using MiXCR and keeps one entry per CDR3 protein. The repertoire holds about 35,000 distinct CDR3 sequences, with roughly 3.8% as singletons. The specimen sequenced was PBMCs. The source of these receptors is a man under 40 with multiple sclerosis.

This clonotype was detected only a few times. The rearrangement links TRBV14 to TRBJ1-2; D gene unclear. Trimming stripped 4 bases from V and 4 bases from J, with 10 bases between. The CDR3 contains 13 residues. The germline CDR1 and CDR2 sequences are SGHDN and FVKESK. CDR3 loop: CASSPEDRYGYTF. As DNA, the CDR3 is TGTGCCAGCAGCCCGGAGGACCGCTATGGCTACACCTTC.

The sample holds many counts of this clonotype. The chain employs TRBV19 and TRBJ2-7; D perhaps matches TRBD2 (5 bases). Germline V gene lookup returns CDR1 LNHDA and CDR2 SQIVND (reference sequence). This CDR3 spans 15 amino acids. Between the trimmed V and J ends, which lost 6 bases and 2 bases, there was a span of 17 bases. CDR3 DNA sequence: TGTGCCAGTAGCCCAGCGAGGGTCGGCACCTACGAGCAGTACTTC. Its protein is CASSPARVGTYEQYF.

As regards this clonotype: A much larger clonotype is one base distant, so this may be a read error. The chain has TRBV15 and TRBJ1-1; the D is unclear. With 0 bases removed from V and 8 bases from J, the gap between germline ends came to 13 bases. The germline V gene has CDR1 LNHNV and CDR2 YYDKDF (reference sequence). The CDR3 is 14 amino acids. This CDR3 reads CATSRDTVREEAFF. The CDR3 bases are TGTGCCACCAGCAGAGACACGGTCCGGGAGGAAGCTTTCTTT.

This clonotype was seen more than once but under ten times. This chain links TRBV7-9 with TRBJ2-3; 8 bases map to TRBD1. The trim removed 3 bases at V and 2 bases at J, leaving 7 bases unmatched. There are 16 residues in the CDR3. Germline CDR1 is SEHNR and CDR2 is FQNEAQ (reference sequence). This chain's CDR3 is CASSFDRGADTDTQYF. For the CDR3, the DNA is TGTGCCAGCAGCTTTGACAGGGGCGCGGACACAGATACGCAGTATTTT.

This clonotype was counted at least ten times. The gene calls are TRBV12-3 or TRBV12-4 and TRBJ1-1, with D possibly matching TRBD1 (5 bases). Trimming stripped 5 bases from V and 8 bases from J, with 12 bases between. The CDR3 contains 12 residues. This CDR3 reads CASSRMRGEAFF. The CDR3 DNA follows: TGTGCCAGCAGTAGGATGAGGGGAGAAGCTTTCTTT.

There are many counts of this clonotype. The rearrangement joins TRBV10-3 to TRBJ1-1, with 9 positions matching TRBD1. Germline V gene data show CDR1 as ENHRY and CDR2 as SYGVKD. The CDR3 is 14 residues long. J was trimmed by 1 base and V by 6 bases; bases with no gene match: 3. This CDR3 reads CAIRDRGANTEAFF. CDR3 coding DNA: TGTGCCATCAGGGACAGGGGAGCGAACACTGAAGCTTTCTTT.

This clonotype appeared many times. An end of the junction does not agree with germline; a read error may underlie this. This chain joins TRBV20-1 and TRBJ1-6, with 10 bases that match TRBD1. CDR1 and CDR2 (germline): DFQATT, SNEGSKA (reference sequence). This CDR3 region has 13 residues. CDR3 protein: CSAPTGGTIGLNF. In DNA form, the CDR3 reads TGCAGTGCCCCGACAGGGGGCACAATAGGGCTCAACTTT.

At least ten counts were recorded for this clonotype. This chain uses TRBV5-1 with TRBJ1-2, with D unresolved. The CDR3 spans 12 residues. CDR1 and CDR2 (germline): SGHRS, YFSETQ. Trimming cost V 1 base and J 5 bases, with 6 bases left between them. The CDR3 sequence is CASSLTLYGYTF. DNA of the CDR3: TGCGCCAGCAGCTTGACACTTTATGGCTACACCTTC.

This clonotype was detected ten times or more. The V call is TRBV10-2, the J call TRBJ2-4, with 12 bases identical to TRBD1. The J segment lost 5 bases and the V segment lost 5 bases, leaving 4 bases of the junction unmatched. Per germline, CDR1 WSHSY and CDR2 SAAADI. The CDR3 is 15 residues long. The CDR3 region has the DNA TGCGCCAGCAGTATGGGACAGGGGGCCCAAAACATTCAGTACTTC. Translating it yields CASSMGQGAQNIQYF.

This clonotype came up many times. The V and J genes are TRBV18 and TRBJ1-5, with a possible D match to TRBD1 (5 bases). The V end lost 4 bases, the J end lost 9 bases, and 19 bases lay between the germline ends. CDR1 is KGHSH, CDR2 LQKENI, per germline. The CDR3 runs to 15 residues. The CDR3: CASSRWDSAGGPQHF. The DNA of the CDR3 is TGTGCCAGCTCACGTTGGGACTCTGCAGGCGGGCCCCAGCATTTT.